This TCR beta chain was observed in a study of cytomegalovirus exposure and HLA in healthy donors. Regarding this clone: Antigen specificity is unknown.

Germline V gene lookup returns CDR1 MNHEY and CDR2 SVGAGI. The CDR3 is 14 amino acids. Between the trimmed V and J ends, which lost 3 bases and 2 bases, there was a span of 8 bases. 13 Jbeta primers and 60 Vbeta primers were used for the PCR. Method: immunoSEQ multiplex PCR; TCRdb's copy keeps in-frame clones and lacks some. The sample has 180,000 or so clones; over 80% are singletons. Findings of the study overall: In a later analysis, the majority of CMV-associated beta chains seemingly showed HLA restriction. TRBV6-2, TRBV6-3 and some other V segments were unresolvable in 87-base-pair reads. Some highly shared sequence variants likely arose as a pipeline artifact. Clonal expansion, a later analysis showed, was greater in HLA-associated TCR beta chains than in equally common others.

This sequence originates from a girl between 10 and 17 years old in good health and CMV-seropositive. The chain has TRBV6-5 and TRBJ1-5; a weak D match, TRBD1 (5 bases). The sample taken for sequencing was PBMCs. The CDR3 loop reads CASSYGRGNQPQHF. CDR3 nucleotides: TGTGCCAGCAGTTATGGCAGGGGCAATCAGCCCCAGCATTTT.